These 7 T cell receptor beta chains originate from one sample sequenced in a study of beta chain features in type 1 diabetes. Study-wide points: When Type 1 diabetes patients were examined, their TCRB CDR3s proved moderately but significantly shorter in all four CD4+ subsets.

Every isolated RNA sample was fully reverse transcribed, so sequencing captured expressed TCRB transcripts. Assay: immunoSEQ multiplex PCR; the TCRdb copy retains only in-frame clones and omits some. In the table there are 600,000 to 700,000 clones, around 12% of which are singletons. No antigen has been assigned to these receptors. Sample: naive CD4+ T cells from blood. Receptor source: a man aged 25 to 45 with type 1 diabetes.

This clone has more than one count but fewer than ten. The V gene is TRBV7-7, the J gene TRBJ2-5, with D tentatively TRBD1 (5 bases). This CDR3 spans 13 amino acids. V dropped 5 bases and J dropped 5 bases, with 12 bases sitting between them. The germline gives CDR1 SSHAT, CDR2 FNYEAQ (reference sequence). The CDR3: CASSPGILETQYF. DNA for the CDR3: TGTGCCAGCAGCCCAGGGATACTCGAGACCCAGTACTTC. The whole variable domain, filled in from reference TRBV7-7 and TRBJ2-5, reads GAGVSQSPRYKVTKRGQDVTLRCDPISSHATLYWYQQALGQGPEFLTYFNYEAQPDKSGLPSDRFSAERPEGSISTLTIQRTEQRDSAMYRCASSPGILETQYFGPGTRLLVL.

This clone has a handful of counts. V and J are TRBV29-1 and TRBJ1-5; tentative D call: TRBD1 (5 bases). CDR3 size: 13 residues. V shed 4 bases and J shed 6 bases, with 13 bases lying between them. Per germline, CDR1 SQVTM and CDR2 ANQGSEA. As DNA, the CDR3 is TGCAGCGTTGGGGGGGGTTGGAGTCAGCCCCAGCATTTT. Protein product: CSVGGGWSQPQHF.

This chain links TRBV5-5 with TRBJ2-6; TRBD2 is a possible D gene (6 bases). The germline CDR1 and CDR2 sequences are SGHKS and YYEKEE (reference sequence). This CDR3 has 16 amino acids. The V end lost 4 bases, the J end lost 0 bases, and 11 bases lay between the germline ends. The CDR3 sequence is CASSPIGSSGANVLTF. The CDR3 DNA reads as TGTGCCAGCAGCCCTATCGGGAGCTCTGGGGCCAACGTCCTGACTTTC.

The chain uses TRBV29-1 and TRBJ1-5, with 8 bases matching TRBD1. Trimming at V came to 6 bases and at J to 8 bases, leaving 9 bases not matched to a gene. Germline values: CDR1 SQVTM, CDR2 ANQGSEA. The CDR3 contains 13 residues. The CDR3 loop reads CSVRTGGGEPQHF. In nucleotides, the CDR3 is TGCAGCGTCCGAACAGGGGGTGGGGAGCCCCAGCATTTT.

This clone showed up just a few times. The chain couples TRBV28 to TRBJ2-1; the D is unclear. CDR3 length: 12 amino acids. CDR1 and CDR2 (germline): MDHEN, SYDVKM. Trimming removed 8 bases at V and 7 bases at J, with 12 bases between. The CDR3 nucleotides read TGTGCCAGCTGGTCGGTCGTGAATGAGCAGTTCTTC. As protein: CASWSVVNEQFF.

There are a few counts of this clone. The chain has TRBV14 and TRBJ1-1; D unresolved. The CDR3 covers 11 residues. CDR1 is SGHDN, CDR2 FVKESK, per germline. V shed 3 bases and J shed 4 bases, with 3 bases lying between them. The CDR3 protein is CASSQVTEAFF. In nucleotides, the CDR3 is TGTGCCAGCAGCCAGGTCACTGAAGCTTTCTTT.

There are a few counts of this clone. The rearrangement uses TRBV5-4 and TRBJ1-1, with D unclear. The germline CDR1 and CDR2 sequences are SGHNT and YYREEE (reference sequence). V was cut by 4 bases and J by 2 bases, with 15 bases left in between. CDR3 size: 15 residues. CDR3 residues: CASSPGPDGNTEAFF. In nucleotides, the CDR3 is TGTGCCAGCAGCCCGGGCCCGGACGGTAACACTGAAGCTTTCTTT. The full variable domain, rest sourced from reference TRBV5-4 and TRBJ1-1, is ETGVTQSPTHLIKTRGQQVTLRCSSQSGHNTVSWYQQALGQGPQFIFQYYREEENGRGNFPPRFSGLQFPNYSSELNVNALELDDSALYLCASSPGPDGNTEAFFGQGTRLTVV.